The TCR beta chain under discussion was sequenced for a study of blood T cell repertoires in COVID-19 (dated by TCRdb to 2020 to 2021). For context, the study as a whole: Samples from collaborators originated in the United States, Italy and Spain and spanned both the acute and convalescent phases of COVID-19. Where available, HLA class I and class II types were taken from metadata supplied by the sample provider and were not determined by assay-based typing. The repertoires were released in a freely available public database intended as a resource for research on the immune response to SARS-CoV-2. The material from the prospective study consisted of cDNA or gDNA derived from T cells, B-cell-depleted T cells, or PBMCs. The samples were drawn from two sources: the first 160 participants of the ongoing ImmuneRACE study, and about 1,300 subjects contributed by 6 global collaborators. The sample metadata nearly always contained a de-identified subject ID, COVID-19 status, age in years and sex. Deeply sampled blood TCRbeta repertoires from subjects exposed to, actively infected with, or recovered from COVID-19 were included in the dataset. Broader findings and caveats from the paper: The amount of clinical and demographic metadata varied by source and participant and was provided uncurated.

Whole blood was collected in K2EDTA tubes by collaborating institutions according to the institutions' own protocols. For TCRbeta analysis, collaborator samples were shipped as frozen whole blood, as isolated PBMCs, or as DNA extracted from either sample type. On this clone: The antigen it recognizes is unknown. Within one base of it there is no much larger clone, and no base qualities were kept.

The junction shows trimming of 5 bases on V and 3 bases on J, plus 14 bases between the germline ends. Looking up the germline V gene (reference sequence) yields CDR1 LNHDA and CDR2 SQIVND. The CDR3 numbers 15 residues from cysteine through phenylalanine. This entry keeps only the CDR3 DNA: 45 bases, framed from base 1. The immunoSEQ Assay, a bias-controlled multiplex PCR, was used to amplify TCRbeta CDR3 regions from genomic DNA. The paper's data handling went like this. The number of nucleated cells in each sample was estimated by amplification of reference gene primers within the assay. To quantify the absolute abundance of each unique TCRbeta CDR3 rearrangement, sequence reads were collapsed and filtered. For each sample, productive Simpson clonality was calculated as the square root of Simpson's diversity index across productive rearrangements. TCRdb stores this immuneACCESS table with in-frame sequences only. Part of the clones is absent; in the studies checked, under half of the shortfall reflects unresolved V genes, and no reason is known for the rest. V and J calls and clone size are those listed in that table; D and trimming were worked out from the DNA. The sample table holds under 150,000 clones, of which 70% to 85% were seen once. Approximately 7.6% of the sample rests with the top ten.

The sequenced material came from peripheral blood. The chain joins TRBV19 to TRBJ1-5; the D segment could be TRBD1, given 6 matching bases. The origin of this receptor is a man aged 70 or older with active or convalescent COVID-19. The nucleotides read TGTGCCAGTAGTGCGCACAGGGCTTCCAATCAGCCCCAGCATTTT. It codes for CASSAHRASNQPQHF. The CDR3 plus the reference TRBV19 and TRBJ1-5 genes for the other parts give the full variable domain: DGGITQSPKYLFRKEGQNVTLSCEQNLNHDAMYWYRQDPGQGLRLIYYSQIVNDFQKGDIAEGYSVSREKKESFPLTVTSAQKNPTAFYLCASSAHRASNQPQHFGDGTRLSIL.